The T cell receptor (beta chain) described here comes from a study of blood T cell repertoires in COVID-19. Study-wide background: There were acute and convalescent COVID-19 samples, and they came from the United States, Italy and Spain.

The protocol was immunoSEQ multiplex PCR, while the TCRdb copy is restricted to in-frame clones and leaves out a portion. In the table there are more than 100,000 clones, about 80% of which are singletons. Germline loops: CDR1 LGHDT, CDR2 YNNKEL (reference sequence). With V trimmed by 6 bases and J by 6 bases, 9 bases remained unmatched. There are 17 residues in the CDR3. This chain connects TRBV3-1 (or the pseudogene TRBV3-2) to TRBJ2-2; TRBD2 matches at 14 bases. Material: peripheral blood. The TCR was taken from a woman aged 80 or older with acute or convalescent COVID-19. The CDR3 spells CASSYGTSGSKAGELFF. The CDR3 nucleotides are TGTGCCAGCAGTTACGGGACTAGCGGGAGTAAGGCCGGGGAGCTGTTTTTT.